The present TCR beta chain was sequenced within a study of shared clonotypes between healthy human individuals. In the naive CD8 group, cells lacked CD45RO and were positively selected for CCR7, so terminally differentiated effector memory CD45RA+ cells were left out. Adults of Caucasian background living in Nashville, Tennessee made up all donors. Under the authors' procedure: ImmunoSEQ junction-only sequences lacked quality scores, so their filtering differed. Libraries were prepared by immunoSEQ multiplex PCR; TCRdb keeps only in-frame clonotypes and omits some of them. The D gene and trimming were derived from the DNA, and the V and J assignments and clone size from that table. Here the sample spans fewer than 1 million clones, about 96% being singletons. Germline assignment: CDR1 MNHNS and CDR2 SASEGT. V lost 2 bases and J lost 4, with 15 bases in between. There are 15 residues in the CDR3. Overall study results and limits: Naive subsets generally had larger estimated richness than memory subsets. A handful of donors had around 5% of their naive CD4 clonotypes in common.

Remarks on this clone: What it binds is unknown.

This clonotype was obtained from a man between 25 and 39 years old in good health. The J gene is TRBJ2-7, the V gene TRBV6-1, with a tentative D call TRBD1 (5 bases). The material sequenced was naive CD8+ T cells sorted from blood. The CDR3 loop is CASSETPVRAYEQYF. The CDR3, as DNA: TGTGCCAGCAGTGAAACTCCGGTCAGGGCGTACGAGCAGTACTTC.